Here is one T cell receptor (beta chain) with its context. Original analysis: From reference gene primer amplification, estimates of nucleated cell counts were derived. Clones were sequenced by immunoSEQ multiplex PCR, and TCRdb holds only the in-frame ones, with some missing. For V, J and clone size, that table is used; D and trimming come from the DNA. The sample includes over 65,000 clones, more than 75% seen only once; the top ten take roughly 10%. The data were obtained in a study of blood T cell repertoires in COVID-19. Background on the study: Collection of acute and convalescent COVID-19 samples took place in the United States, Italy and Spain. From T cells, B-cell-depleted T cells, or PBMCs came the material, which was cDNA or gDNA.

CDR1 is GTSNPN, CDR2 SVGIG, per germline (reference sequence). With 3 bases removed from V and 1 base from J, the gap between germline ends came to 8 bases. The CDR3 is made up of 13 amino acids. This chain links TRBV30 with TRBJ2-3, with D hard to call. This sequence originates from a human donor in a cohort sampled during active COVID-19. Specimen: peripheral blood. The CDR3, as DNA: TGTGCCTGGAGGGTTGGAGGCACAGATACGCAGTATTTT. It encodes CAWRVGGTDTQYF.